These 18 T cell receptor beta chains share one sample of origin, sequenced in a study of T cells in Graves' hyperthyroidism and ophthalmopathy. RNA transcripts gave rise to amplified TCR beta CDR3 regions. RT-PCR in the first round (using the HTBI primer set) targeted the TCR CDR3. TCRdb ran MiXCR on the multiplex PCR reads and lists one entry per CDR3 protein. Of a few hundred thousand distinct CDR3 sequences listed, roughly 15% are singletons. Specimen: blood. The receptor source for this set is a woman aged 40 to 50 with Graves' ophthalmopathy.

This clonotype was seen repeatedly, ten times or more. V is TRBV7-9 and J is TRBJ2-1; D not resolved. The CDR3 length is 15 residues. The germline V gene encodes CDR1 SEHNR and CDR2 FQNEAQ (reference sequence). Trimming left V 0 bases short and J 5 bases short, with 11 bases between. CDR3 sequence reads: CASSLAQSWNNEQFF. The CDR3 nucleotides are TGTGCCAGCAGCTTAGCACAGTCTTGGAACAATGAGCAGTTCTTC.

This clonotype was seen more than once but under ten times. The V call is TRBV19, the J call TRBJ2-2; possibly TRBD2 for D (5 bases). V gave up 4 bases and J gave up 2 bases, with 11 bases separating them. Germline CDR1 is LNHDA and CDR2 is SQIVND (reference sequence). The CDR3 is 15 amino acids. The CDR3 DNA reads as TGTGCCAGTAGTACCGGGATGAGAAACACCGGGGAGCTGTTTTTT. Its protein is CASSTGMRNTGELFF.

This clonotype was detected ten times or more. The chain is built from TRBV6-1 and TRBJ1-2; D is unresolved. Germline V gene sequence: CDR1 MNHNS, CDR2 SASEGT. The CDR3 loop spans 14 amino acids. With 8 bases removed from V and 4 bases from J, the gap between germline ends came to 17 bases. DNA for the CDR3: TGTGCCAGCCCGAGCATCCAAGCTGCCTATGGCTACACCTTC. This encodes CASPSIQAAYGYTF.

The CDR3 loop is CASSPSGQGGEQYF. The CDR3 DNA reads as TGTGCCAGCAGCCCGTCGGGACAGGGAGGCGAGCAGTACTTC. The chain carries TRBV3-1 and TRBJ2-7; 9 positions agree with TRBD1. Germline V gene sequence: CDR1 LGHDT, CDR2 YNNKEL (reference sequence). CDR3 size: 14 residues. Losses at the gene ends were 4 bases for V and 6 bases for J; bases not matched to a gene: 7.

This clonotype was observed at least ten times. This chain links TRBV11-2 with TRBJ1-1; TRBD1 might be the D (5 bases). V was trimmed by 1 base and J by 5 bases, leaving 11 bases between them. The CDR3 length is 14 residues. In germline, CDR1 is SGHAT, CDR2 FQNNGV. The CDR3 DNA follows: TGTGCCAGCAGCTTAGGACTTCACAGGACTGAAGCTTTCTTT. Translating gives CASSLGLHRTEAFF.

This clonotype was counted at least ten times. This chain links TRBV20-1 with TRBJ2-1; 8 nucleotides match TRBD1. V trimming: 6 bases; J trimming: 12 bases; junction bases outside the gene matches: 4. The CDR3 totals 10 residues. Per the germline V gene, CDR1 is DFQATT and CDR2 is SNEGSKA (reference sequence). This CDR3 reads CSARGRGQFF. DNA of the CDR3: TGCAGTGCCAGGGGGCGAGGGCAGTTCTTC.

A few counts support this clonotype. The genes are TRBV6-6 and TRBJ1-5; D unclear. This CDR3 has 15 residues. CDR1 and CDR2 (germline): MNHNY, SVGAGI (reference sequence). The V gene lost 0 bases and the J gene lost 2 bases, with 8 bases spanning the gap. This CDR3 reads CASSYSTGGNQPQHF. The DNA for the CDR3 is TGTGCCAGCAGTTACTCGACCGGTGGCAATCAGCCCCAGCATTTT.

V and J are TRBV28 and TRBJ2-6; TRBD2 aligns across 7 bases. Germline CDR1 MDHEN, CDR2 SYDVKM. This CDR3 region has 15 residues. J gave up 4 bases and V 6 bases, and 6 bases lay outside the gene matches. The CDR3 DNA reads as TGTGCCAGCAGACAACGGGGGGTGGGGGCCAACGTCCTGACTTTC. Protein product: CASRQRGVGANVLTF.

The CDR3 nucleotides read TGTGCCAGCATCCCCCTCCGGACAGGAACCTCCTACGAGCAGTACTTC. Translation: CASIPLRTGTSYEQYF. The chain is built from TRBV7-9 and TRBJ2-7, with 7 bases aligning to TRBD1. This CDR3 is built from 16 residues. Trimming at V came to 7 bases and at J to 0 bases, leaving 12 bases not matched to a gene. CDR1 is SEHNR, CDR2 FQNEAQ, per germline (reference sequence).

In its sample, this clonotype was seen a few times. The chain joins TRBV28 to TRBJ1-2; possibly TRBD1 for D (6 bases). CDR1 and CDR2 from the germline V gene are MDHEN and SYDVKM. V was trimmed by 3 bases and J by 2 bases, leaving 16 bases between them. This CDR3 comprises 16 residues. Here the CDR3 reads CASSFLEGGSNYGYTF. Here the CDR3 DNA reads TGTGCCAGCAGTTTCCTGGAGGGGGGGAGCAACTATGGCTACACCTTC.

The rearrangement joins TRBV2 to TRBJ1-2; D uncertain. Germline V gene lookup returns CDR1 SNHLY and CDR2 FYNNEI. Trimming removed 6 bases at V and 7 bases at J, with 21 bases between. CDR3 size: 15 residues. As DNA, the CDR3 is TGTGCCAGCAGGGGAGTGGGAGGACCTATGAGTGGCTACACCTTC. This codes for CASRGVGGPMSGYTF.

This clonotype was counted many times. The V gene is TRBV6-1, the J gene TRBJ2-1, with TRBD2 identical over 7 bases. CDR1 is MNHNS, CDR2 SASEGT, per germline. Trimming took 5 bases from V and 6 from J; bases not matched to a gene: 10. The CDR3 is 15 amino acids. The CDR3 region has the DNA TGTGCCAGCAGTTATGACCCCCCGGGGGGCAATGAGCAGTTCTTC. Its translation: CASSYDPPGGNEQFF.

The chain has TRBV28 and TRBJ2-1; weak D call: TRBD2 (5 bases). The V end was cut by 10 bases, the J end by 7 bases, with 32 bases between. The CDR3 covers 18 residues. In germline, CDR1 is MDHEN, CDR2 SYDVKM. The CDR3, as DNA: TGTGCCACCTCCCCGAGTGTCAGGCTCCTAAGTTGGAGGAATGAGCAGTTCTTC. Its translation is CATSPSVRLLSWRNEQFF. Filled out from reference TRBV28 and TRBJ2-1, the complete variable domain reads DVKVTQSSRYLVKRTGEKVFLECVQDMDHENMFWYRQDPGLGLRLIYFSYDVKMKEKGDIPEGYSVSREKKERFSLILESASTNQTSMYLCATSPSVRLLSWRNEQFFGPGTRLTVL.

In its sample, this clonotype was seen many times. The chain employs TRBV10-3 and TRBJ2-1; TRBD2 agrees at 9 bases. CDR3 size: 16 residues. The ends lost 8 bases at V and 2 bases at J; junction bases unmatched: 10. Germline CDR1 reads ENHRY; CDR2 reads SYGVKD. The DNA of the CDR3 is TGTGCCATCTCACAAGGTGGCGGGGGGGCCTACAATGAGCAGTTCTTC. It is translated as CAISQGGGGAYNEQFF.

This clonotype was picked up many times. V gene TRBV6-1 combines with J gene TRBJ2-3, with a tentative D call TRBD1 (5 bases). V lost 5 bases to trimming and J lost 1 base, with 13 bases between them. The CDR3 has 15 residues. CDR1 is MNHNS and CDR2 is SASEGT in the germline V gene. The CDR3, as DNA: TGTGCCAGCAGTTTATTAGGGGTAGGCACAGATACGCAGTATTTT. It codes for CASSLLGVGTDTQYF.

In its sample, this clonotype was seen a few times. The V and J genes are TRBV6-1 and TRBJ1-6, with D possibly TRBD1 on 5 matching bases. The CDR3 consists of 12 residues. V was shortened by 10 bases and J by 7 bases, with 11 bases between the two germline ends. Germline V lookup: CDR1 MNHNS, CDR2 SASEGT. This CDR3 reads CATQDGNSPLHF. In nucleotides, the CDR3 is TGTGCCACACAGGACGGGAATTCACCCCTCCACTTT.

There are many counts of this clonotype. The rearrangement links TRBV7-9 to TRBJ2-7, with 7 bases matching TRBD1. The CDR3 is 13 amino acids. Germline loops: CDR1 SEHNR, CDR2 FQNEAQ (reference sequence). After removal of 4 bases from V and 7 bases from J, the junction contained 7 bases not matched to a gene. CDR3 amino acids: CASSSGQVREQYF. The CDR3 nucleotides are TGTGCCAGCAGCTCCGGACAGGTTAGGGAGCAGTACTTC.

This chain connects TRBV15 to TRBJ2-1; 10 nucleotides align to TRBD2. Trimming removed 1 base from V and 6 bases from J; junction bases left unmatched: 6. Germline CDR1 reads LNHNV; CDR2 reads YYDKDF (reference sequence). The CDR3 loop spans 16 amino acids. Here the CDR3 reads CATSRGRAGGLNEQFF. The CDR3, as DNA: TGTGCCACCAGCAGAGGTAGAGCGGGGGGGCTCAATGAGCAGTTCTTC.